Below, 25 T cell receptor beta chains from the same sample are listed, as sequenced in a study of control samples from healthy donors and cancer patients. Profiling relied on immunoSEQ multiplex PCR, and the TCRdb table lists in-frame clones only, not all of them. The table includes 150,000 or so clones, roughly 93% detected once. The sequenced material came from blood. The source is a man aged 18-30 years in good health.

In nucleotides, the CDR3 is TGTGCCAGCAGCGTACAGGGGGCGAACGAGCAGTACTTC. Protein: CASSVQGANEQYF. V gene TRBV11-2 combines with J gene TRBJ2-7, with 9 positions matching TRBD1. The CDR3 has 13 residues. Per germline, CDR1 SGHAT and CDR2 FQNNGV. J lost 5 bases, V lost 5 bases, and 4 bases had no gene match.

The chain joins TRBV4-1 to TRBJ2-7, with TRBD2 identical over 9 bases. The V gene's germline CDR1 is MGHRA and CDR2 YSYEKL. The CDR3 contains 17 residues. J lost 2 bases, V lost 0 bases, and 8 bases had no gene match. The CDR3 DNA is TGCGCCAGCAGCCAAGATCCCCCGGGACTAGCCACCTACGAGCAGTACTTC. It is translated as CASSQDPPGLATYEQYF.

This clone was seen just once. The gene calls are TRBV27 and TRBJ2-5; 10 bases map to TRBD1. The CDR3 contains 13 residues. CDR1 is MNHEY, CDR2 SMNVEV, per germline (reference sequence). The CDR3 nucleotides read TGTGCGTCATCATGGACAGGGGGGGAGACCCAGTACTTC. As protein: CASSWTGGETQYF.

The rearrangement uses TRBV5-1 and TRBJ2-7; 8 bases fit TRBD1. J gave up 11 bases and V 4 bases, and 8 bases lay outside the gene matches. The CDR3 contains 12 residues. Per the germline V gene, CDR1 is SGHRS and CDR2 is YFSETQ. CDR3: CASSPPTGVEYF. DNA for the CDR3: TGCGCCAGCAGCCCCCCGACAGGGGTCGAGTACTTC.

CDR3 loop: CASSADRDSTYEQYF. The CDR3 DNA reads TGTGCCAGCAGCGCAGACCGGGACAGCACCTACGAGCAGTACTTC. This chain uses TRBV9 with TRBJ2-7; 7 bases are shared with TRBD1. The germline V gene has CDR1 SGDLS and CDR2 YYNGEE. The CDR3 is 15 residues long. The J segment lost 2 bases and the V segment lost 3 bases, leaving 8 bases of the junction unmatched.

The chain carries TRBV6-2 or TRBV6-3 and TRBJ1-5; a weak D match, TRBD1 (5 bases). Germline V lookup: CDR1 MNHEY, CDR2 SVGEGT. The CDR3 totals 15 residues. V was clipped by 2 bases and J by 5 bases, with 13 bases between them. The CDR3 is CASSYGRVGDQPQHF. The DNA for the CDR3 is TGTGCCAGCAGTTACGGCAGGGTGGGGGATCAGCCCCAGCATTTT.

This clone has just one count. J is TRBJ2-7 and V is TRBV3-1 (or the pseudogene TRBV3-2), with TRBD2 matching 8 bases. In germline, CDR1 is LGHDT, CDR2 YNNKEL (reference sequence). The CDR3 is 16 amino acids. Trimming removed 0 bases from V and 1 base from J; junction bases left unmatched: 5. The CDR3 reads CASSQEAGDRSYEQYF. CDR3 DNA: TGTGCCAGCAGCCAAGAAGCGGGAGATCGGTCCTACGAGCAGTACTTC.

V is TRBV9 and J is TRBJ2-7; D gene uncertain. Trimming left V 4 bases short and J 2 bases short, with 19 bases between. This CDR3 comprises 16 residues. The germline CDR1 and CDR2 sequences are SGDLS and YYNGEE. The CDR3 reads CASSPQTGGIPYEQYF. CDR3 DNA: TGTGCCAGCAGCCCTCAGACTGGTGGGATCCCCTACGAGCAGTACTTC.

The V and J genes are TRBV5-6 and TRBJ1-3; D is ambiguous. Deletions cut 1 base from V and 0 bases from J, with 17 bases between. The germline V gene has CDR1 SGHDT and CDR2 YYEEEE. The CDR3 extends over 18 amino acids. In DNA, the CDR3 is TGTGCCAGCAGCTTGCTTGGTTGGTGGCAAGACTCTGGAAACACCATATATTTT. This codes for CASSLLGWWQDSGNTIYF.

The chain uses TRBV10-2 and TRBJ2-3; either TRBD1 or TRBD2 may fit D (5 bases each). The CDR3 is 16 residues long. V gave up 2 bases and J gave up 1 base, with 13 bases separating them. Per the germline V gene, CDR1 is WSHSY and CDR2 is SAAADI. The CDR3 DNA sequence: TGCGCCAGCAGTGAGCCCACCCCGGGACGCACAGATACGCAGTATTTT. It translates to CASSEPTPGRTDTQYF.

The chain joins TRBV9 to TRBJ1-1; TRBD1 agrees at 9 bases. The trim removed 4 bases at V and 1 base at J, leaving 2 bases unmatched. Germline CDR1 and CDR2: SGDLS and YYNGEE. This CDR3 comprises 14 residues. CDR3 nucleotides: TGTGCCAGCAGCTTGGACAGGGGGAACACTGAAGCTTTCTTT. Translated: CASSLDRGNTEAFF.

V and J are TRBV7-2 and TRBJ1-2, with 9 nucleotides matching TRBD1. This CDR3 has 15 amino acids. Germline-derived CDR1 and CDR2 are SGHTA and FQGNSA. V lost 5 bases, J lost 4 bases, and 8 bases stayed unmatched. CDR3 loop: CASSIGTGTFYGYTF. The CDR3 DNA reads as TGTGCCAGCAGCATCGGGACAGGGACATTCTATGGCTACACCTTC.

The chain combines TRBV7-8 with TRBJ2-7, with unresolved D. The V end was cut by 2 bases, the J end by 5 bases, with 16 bases between. This CDR3 is built from 15 residues. CDR1 and CDR2 (germline): SGHVS, FQNEAQ. The CDR3 loop is CASSLPPIRSDEQYF. The CDR3 DNA is TGTGCCAGCAGCTTACCCCCGATTAGAAGCGACGAGCAGTACTTC.

This chain connects TRBV5-4 to TRBJ1-3, with 9 nucleotides matching TRBD1. CDR3 size: 17 residues. CDR1 and CDR2 from the germline V gene are SGHNT and YYREEE (reference sequence). The V segment lost 3 bases and the J segment 0 bases; nucleotides outside the gene matches: 7. CDR3 amino acids: CASSYLTGGSSGNTIYF. CDR3 DNA: TGTGCCAGCAGCTATCTGACAGGGGGTAGCTCTGGAAACACCATATATTTT.

The chain joins TRBV7-3 to TRBJ2-2; 12 bases are shared with TRBD1. J was trimmed by 6 bases and V by 5 bases; bases with no gene match: 7. Germline V gene lookup returns CDR1 SGHTA and CDR2 FQGTGA. The CDR3 extends over 16 amino acids. CDR3 sequence: CASSTTGTGGPGELFF. The CDR3 region has the DNA TGTGCCAGCAGCACTACCGGGACAGGGGGCCCCGGGGAGCTGTTTTTT.

The chain carries TRBV6-5 and TRBJ2-1; the match to TRBD1 covers 10 bases. This CDR3 region has 15 residues. Per the germline V gene, CDR1 is MNHEY and CDR2 is SVGAGI. Trimming removed 5 bases from V and 7 bases from J; junction bases left unmatched: 8. The CDR3 DNA is TGTGCCAGCAGTCCCGGGACAGGGGTAATAAATGAGCAGTTCTTC. This codes for CASSPGTGVINEQFF.

The V and J genes are TRBV28 and TRBJ1-5, with 7 bases fitting TRBD1. The CDR3 runs to 15 residues. The trim removed 8 bases at V and 4 bases at J, leaving 11 bases unmatched. The germline CDR1 and CDR2 sequences are MDHEN and SYDVKM. CDR3 bases: TGTGCCAGCCTCAGAGACAGGGTACGGAATCAGCCCCAGCATTTT. Its protein is CASLRDRVRNQPQHF.

This chain joins TRBV7-9 and TRBJ2-1; 11 nucleotides line up with TRBD2. The CDR3 contains 16 residues. Germline V gives CDR1 SEHNR, CDR2 FQNEAQ (reference sequence). V dropped 4 bases and J dropped 9; count of bases not matched to a gene: 11. The CDR3 DNA follows: TGTGCCAGCAGCTCCTTACTAGCGGGAGATAGTATTGAGCAGTTCTTC. Translated, it gives CASSSLLAGDSIEQFF.

The chain employs TRBV19 and TRBJ2-7; 9 bases are shared with TRBD2. The CDR3 has 17 amino acids. After removal of 5 bases from V and 0 bases from J, the junction contained 11 bases not matched to a gene. Germline V gene data show CDR1 as LNHDA and CDR2 as SQIVND (reference sequence). DNA for the CDR3: TGTGCCAGTAGTTCCCGACTAGCGGACCACTTCTCCTACGAGCAGTACTTC. As protein: CASSSRLADHFSYEQYF.

The chain has TRBV29-1 and TRBJ1-3; 7 bases agree with TRBD1. The CDR3 is 14 amino acids. With V trimmed by 6 bases and J by 0 bases, 5 bases remained unmatched. The V gene's germline CDR1 is SQVTM and CDR2 ANQGSEA. Here the CDR3 reads CSVGDSFSGNTIYF. Written as DNA, the CDR3 is TGCAGCGTAGGGGACAGCTTCTCTGGAAACACCATATATTTT.

The rearrangement links TRBV7-6 to TRBJ1-5; D remains unclear. The V and J ends lost 5 bases and 3 bases respectively, with 5 bases between them. The CDR3 is 12 amino acids. CDR1 SGHVS and CDR2 FNYEAQ come from the germline V gene. The chain's CDR3 is CASSPNNQPQHF. The CDR3 region has the DNA TGTGCCAGCAGCCCCAACAATCAGCCCCAGCATTTT.

The chain carries TRBV6-2 or TRBV6-3 and TRBJ2-3, with D tentatively TRBD1 or TRBD2 (5 bases each). Germline V lookup: CDR1 MNHEY, CDR2 SVGEGT. The CDR3 has 15 amino acids. Trimming cost V 3 bases and J 2 bases, with 12 bases left between them. CDR3 amino acids: CASSYAGTDTDTQYF. The CDR3 nucleotides are TGTGCCAGCAGTTATGCAGGGACGGACACAGATACGCAGTATTTT.

Here the CDR3 DNA reads TGTGCCAGCAGGGACCCTCTGCGGGGGCCGGGTGGCTACACCTTC. It is translated as CASRDPLRGPGGYTF. The chain employs TRBV5-4 and TRBJ1-2; the D gene is possibly TRBD1 (6 bases). Germline assignment: CDR1 SGHNT and CDR2 YYREEE (reference sequence). The germline V and J ends were trimmed by 5 bases and 7 bases, with 21 bases remaining between them. CDR3 size: 15 residues.

The V gene is TRBV27, the J gene TRBJ2-1; 9 bases match TRBD2. V shed 5 bases and J 7 bases; nucleotides not matched to a gene: 18. CDR3 length equals 18 residues. Germline V gene sequence: CDR1 MNHEY, CDR2 SMNVEV (reference sequence). The DNA for the CDR3 is TGTGCCAGCAGTCCTACCATAGCGGGGGCGTTGGTGTGGAATGAGCAGTTCTTC. This translates into CASSPTIAGALVWNEQFF.

The chain employs TRBV27 and TRBJ2-3; 12 bases are a match to TRBD2. Germline loops: CDR1 MNHEY, CDR2 SMNVEV (reference sequence). The CDR3 has 17 residues. The V segment lost 7 bases and the J segment 2 bases; nucleotides outside the gene matches: 10. CDR3 nucleotides: TGTGCCAGCAATCCCGAGGCTAGCGGGAGGGCCACAGATACGCAGTATTTT. Protein product: CASNPEASGRATDTQYF.